This TCR beta chain was identified during a study of T cell responses to AZD1222 COVID-19 vaccine (dated by TCRdb to about 2021). Study-wide context: AZD1222 recipients given second doses at about 4 weeks or at about 12 weeks were pooled, since spike-specific TCR depth and breadth were not found to differ between the two schedules. Trial participants were enrolled by age into subgroups of 18-55, 56-69 and 70-plus years, and about 150, 27 and 61 TCR-sequenced participants, respectively, were included in these subgroups. A total of 233 trial participants underwent TCR sequencing, of whom more than 200 had received two doses of AZD1222 and 26 had received two doses of the MenACWY control vaccine. Findings and caveats that apply to the study as a whole: In the small 56-69-year group, the increase in depth fell short of significance, most likely because of low power. Vaccine-associated CD4 TCRs spanned the whole spike protein, with dominant responses in regions 160-218 and 743-854. After two AZD1222 doses, spike-specific TCR breadth and depth were significantly higher than at day 0 and than in MenACWY recipients. Epitopes outside the regions mutated in the B.1.351 and B.1.1.7 variants were reportedly recognized by nearly half of the unique spike-specific TCRs. Because no day 14 peak-response samples were available, repertoires were characterized only after the peak T cell response. Only five to seven AZD1222 recipients were SARS-CoV-2 seropositive at baseline, limiting conclusions about previously exposed vaccinees. Participants were mostly white British, with more females than males. The authors suggested clonal diversity may have been underestimated.

The time point label, read with the paper, signifies: baseline before first vaccination. Vaccinee samples were obtained from the UK trials COV001 and COV002, which included a single-blind randomized controlled phase 2/3 trial of AZD1222 (ChAdOx1 nCoV-19) in healthy adults. For TCRbeta chain sequencing, PBMC samples from trial participants were taken at day 0 and at day 28 after the second dose. Reading the germline V gene gives CDR1 SGHRS and CDR2 YFSETQ. Its CDR3 holds 14 amino acids, cysteine through phenylalanine. This entry keeps only the CDR3 DNA: 42 bases, framed from base 1. V loses 7 bases, J loses 0 bases, and the germline ends lie 11 bases apart. The CDR3 regions of human TCRbeta chains were analyzed by immunosequencing. The authors' pipeline ran thus. TCRs in the repertoires were matched against a reference library of SARS-CoV-2-specific TCRs that had been generated with the MIRA antigen-specificity platform. Breadth was defined as the fraction of unique TCRs that were SARS-CoV-2-associated, and depth was defined as the fraction of total T cells that were SARS-CoV-2-associated. Using the MIRA data, each spike-specific TCR was mapped to the spike region that the TCR reacts to and placed in a CD4 or CD8 class. Log10-transformed breadth and depth values were compared by one-way ANOVA with Sidak's multiple comparisons tests. The table comes from immuneACCESS by way of TCRdb, which keeps in-frame sequences with V and J called. Part of the clones is missing from these tables; in studies checked, under half for an unresolved V gene and the rest for unknown reasons. The DNA gave D and trimming, while V, J and clone size come from that table. The sample has approximately 160,000 clones on record, about nine tenths of them singletons. Approximately 1.6% of the sample is in the top ten clones.

Concerning this clone: Its antigen is not yet known. The input lacks base qualities; no much larger clone sits a single base away.

Sequenced here: peripheral blood, sampled on day 0 of AZD1222 vaccination. The rearranged chain carries TRBV5-1 and TRBJ1-3, with the D gene uncertain. The clonotype comes from an adult in good health. This receptor has the CDR3 CASGTGSSGNTIYF. The DNA sequence reads TGCGCCAGCGGAACTGGAAGCTCTGGAAACACCATATATTTT.